The rows below give T cell receptor beta chains drawn from one sample of a study of blood T cell repertoires in COVID-19. This table comes from immunoSEQ multiplex PCR, and its TCRdb copy is limited to in-frame clones, with some not included. The sample holds under 350,000 clones, 65% to 90% seen once. The sample consisted of PBMCs or T cells enriched from blood (not recorded which). The source of these receptors is a woman between 40 and 55 years old with acute COVID-19. CDR3s include the opening cysteine and the closing phenylalanine or tryptophan. Fields, in order: clone size, V gene, D gene, J gene, CDR3 DNA, CDR3 protein. A D gene is named only where the DNA matches it firmly. The size of a clone is reported for some rows only, either as once, few or many, or as a class for expanded clones.

once	TRBV2	NA	TRBJ1-4	TGTGCCAGCCGGGAAAATGAATTGGAAAAACTGTTTTTT	CASRENELEKLFF
NA	TRBV2	NA	TRBJ1-2	TGTGCCAGCAGTGATCTAGGAGGGGCGCGATTGGCCTATGGCTACACCTTC	CASSDLGGARLAYGYTF
NA	TRBV5-1	TRBD1	TRBJ2-7	TGCGCCAGCAGCAAGGGACAGGGGGCACAAATCTCCTACGAGCAGTACTTC	CASSKGQGAQISYEQYF
NA	TRBV29-1	TRBD1	TRBJ1-2	TGCAGCGTTGAAGGACAGGGGGCGGGCTATGGCTACACCTTC	CSVEGQGAGYGYTF
few	TRBV27	TRBD1	TRBJ1-2	TGTGCCAGCAGTTTAGGACAGGGGAATAACTATGGCTACACCTTC	CASSLGQGNNYGYTF
NA	TRBV29-1	TRBD1	TRBJ1-1	TGCAGCGTTGGAGATGTTGGACAGGGTTTTCGGACTGAAGCTTTCTTT	CSVGDVGQGFRTEAFF
NA	TRBV4-3	NA	TRBJ2-5	TGCGCCAGCAGCCAAGAGGCAGGGGAAAAGACCCAGTACTTC	CASSQEAGEKTQYF
NA	TRBV7-9	NA	TRBJ1-2	TGTGCCAGCAGCCCTAACAACTATGGCTACACCTTC	CASSPNNYGYTF
NA	TRBV5-8	TRBD1	TRBJ1-5	TGTGCCAGCAGCGAAGGGACAGTCTATAGCAATCAGCCCCAGCATTTT	CASSEGTVYSNQPQHF
NA	TRBV15	TRBD1	TRBJ1-1	TGTGCCACCAGCAGAGAGCATGGGACAGGGTACTACACTGAAGCTTTCTTT	CATSREHGTGYYTEAFF
NA	TRBV7-2	NA	TRBJ1-1	TGTGCCAGCAGCTTAGCTGGGGACGGGAGCACTGAAGCTTTCTTT	CASSLAGDGSTEAFF
NA	TRBV19	TRBD1	TRBJ1-2	TGTGCCAGCACACAAGACAGGGTCAACTATGGCTACACCTTC	CASTQDRVNYGYTF
NA	TRBV3-1/TRBV3-2	NA	TRBJ2-2	TGTGCCAGCAGCCCAAACGCGGGCAACACCGGGGAGCTGTTTTTT	CASSPNAGNTGELFF
NA	TRBV7-3	TRBD2	TRBJ2-1	TGTGCCAGCAGCTCAAAGGGACTAGCGGACTACAATGAGCAGTTCTTC	CASSSKGLADYNEQFF
NA	TRBV7-2	NA	TRBJ1-2	TGTGCCAGCAGCTTACGAGGGGGCTATGGCTACACCTTC	CASSLRGGYGYTF
NA	TRBV6-2/TRBV6-3	NA	TRBJ1-3	TGTGCCAGCAGTCGAGGACAGCTCTCTGGAAACACCATATATTTT	CASSRGQLSGNTIYF
NA	TRBV18	NA	TRBJ1-2	TGTGCCAGCTCACCAGGGCAGTTTTATGGCTACACCTTC	CASSPGQFYGYTF
NA	TRBV5-1	TRBD2	TRBJ2-5	TGCGCCAGCAGCTTGGGTAGCGGGGGATCAGAGACCCAGTACTTC	CASSLGSGGSETQYF
NA	TRBV7-9	TRBD1	TRBJ1-1	TGTGCCAGCAGCCCAAGACAGGGGGCGGGTGAAGCTTTCTTT	CASSPRQGAGEAFF
NA	TRBV28	TRBD1	TRBJ1-2	TGTGCCAGCAGCAGTTCAGGACAGGGAAGATCCTATGGCTACACCTTC	CASSSSGQGRSYGYTF
NA	TRBV20-1	NA	TRBJ1-5	TGCAGTGCTAGTGGTCGGGCAGGGGGCAATCAGCCCCAGCATTTT	CSASGRAGGNQPQHF
NA	TRBV10-3	NA	TRBJ1-2	TGTGCCATCTCCCCAGGGGCGGACTATGGCTACACCTTC	CAISPGADYGYTF
NA	TRBV11-3	NA	TRBJ1-5	TGTGCCAGCAGCGACCGGGAACAAAGCGGGGCGCTTAGCAATCAGCCCCAGCATTTT	CASSDREQSGALSNQPQHF
NA	TRBV5-1	NA	TRBJ1-1	TGCGCCAGCAGCCTAGGGAGGGGGGACACTGAAGCTTTCTTT	CASSLGRGDTEAFF
NA	TRBV2	NA	TRBJ2-7	TGTGCCAGCATCGCGGTCTACGAGCAGTACTTC	CASIAVYEQYF
NA	TRBV3-1/TRBV3-2	TRBD2	TRBJ2-2	TGTGCCAGCAGCCAAAGAGCCTTAGCGGGATCGAACACCGGGGAGCTGTTTTTT	CASSQRALAGSNTGELFF
NA	TRBV7-2	TRBD2	TRBJ2-7	TGTGCCAGCAGCCCTCGAGCGGGAGTGGGAGAGCAGTACTTC	CASSPRAGVGEQYF